The clone carrying this T cell receptor (beta chain) was picked up many times. PBMCs were derived from 10 ml fresh peripheral blood. The sample originates from a study of T cells in Graves' hyperthyroidism and ophthalmopathy. RNA transcripts were the template for amplifying TCR beta CDR3 regions. First-round RT-PCR with HTBI primers amplified the TCR CDR3 region. TCRdb used MiXCR to reprocess the multiplex PCR reads, holding one entry per CDR3 protein. The sample lists around 380,000 distinct CDR3 sequences; roughly 12% were seen once. Germline-derived CDR1 and CDR2 are SGHKS and YYEKEE (reference sequence). The CDR3 has 15 residues. V gave up 0 bases and J gave up 0 bases, with 8 bases separating them.

Sequencing used blood. This chain links TRBV5-5 with TRBJ2-3; D unresolved. The sequence came from a man aged 25-45 years with Graves' hyperthyroidism that later progressed to Graves' ophthalmopathy. Written as DNA, the CDR3 is TGTGCCAGCAGCTTGGTCGGTTATAGCACAGATACGCAGTATTTT. As protein: CASSLVGYSTDTQYF. The full variable domain, its missing parts supplied by reference TRBV5-5 and TRBJ2-3, is DAGVTQSPTHLIKTRGQQVTLRCSPISGHKSVSWYQQVLGQGPQFIFQYYEKEERGRGNFPDRFSARQFPNYSSELNVNALLLGDSALYLCASSLVGYSTDTQYFGPGTRLTVL.